A selection of T cell receptor beta chains follows, all from one sample in a study of blood T cell repertoires in COVID-19. The protocol was immunoSEQ multiplex PCR, while the TCRdb copy is restricted to in-frame clones and leaves out a portion. The sample contains approximately 300,000 clones, 80% to 90% of which appear only once. Material for sequencing was peripheral blood. Every receptor here comes from a woman aged 45-65 years with acute or convalescent COVID-19. CDR3s include the opening cysteine and the closing phenylalanine or tryptophan. A D gene is named only where the DNA matches it firmly.

v_call	j_call	d_call	cdr3_nt	cdr3_aa
TRBV27	TRBJ2-7	NA	TGTGCCAGCAGTCCACAGGGAAGCTCCTACGAGCAGTACTTC	CASSPQGSSYEQYF
TRBV3-1/TRBV3-2	TRBJ1-1	NA	TGTGCCAGCAGCCCTTCCACTAACACTGAAGCTTTCTTT	CASSPSTNTEAFF
TRBV3-1/TRBV3-2	TRBJ1-2	NA	TGTGCCAGCAGCCAAGTAGGACAGTCCTATGGCTACACCTTC	CASSQVGQSYGYTF
TRBV4-3	TRBJ2-1	TRBD2	TGCGCCAGCAGCCAAGGCGTAGCGGGGGGCGCTGAGCAGTTCTTC	CASSQGVAGGAEQFF
TRBV18	TRBJ2-3	NA	TGTGCCAGCTCACCCGGTAGCACAGATACGCAGTATTTT	CASSPGSTDTQYF
TRBV12-3/TRBV12-4	TRBJ2-3	NA	TGTGCCAGCAGTTTAGCGCAGGTAGGAACGCAGTATTTT	CASSLAQVGTQYF
TRBV7-3	TRBJ2-5	TRBD2	TGTGCCAGCAGCTTAGCGGGGGGCCAAGAGACCCAGTACTTC	CASSLAGGQETQYF
TRBV18	TRBJ2-1	NA	TGTGCCAGCTCACCACAGAGGAGCAATGAGCAGTTCTTC	CASSPQRSNEQFF
TRBV19	TRBJ2-1	TRBD2	TGTGCCAGTAGTATATCGAGTAGCGGGGTTCTGAATGAGCAGTTCTTC	CASSISSSGVLNEQFF
TRBV2	TRBJ1-1	NA	TGTGCCAGCACAACCTTGGGGGGAGCTGAAGCTTTCTTT	CASTTLGGAEAFF
TRBV11-2	TRBJ2-3	TRBD2	TGTGCCAGCAGCCCCTCGGGACTAGTGAGGGATACGCAGTATTTT	CASSPSGLVRDTQYF
TRBV29-1	TRBJ1-2	NA	TGCAGCGTTGAAGATCAGGACAGAGCTTATGGCTACACCTTC	CSVEDQDRAYGYTF
TRBV2	TRBJ1-2	NA	TGTGCCAGCCTCACAGGGACCTATGGCTACACCTTC	CASLTGTYGYTF
TRBV27	TRBJ2-5	TRBD1	TGTGCCAGCAGTTTAGGAGACAGGGTGGAGACCCAGTACTTC	CASSLGDRVETQYF
TRBV29-1	TRBJ1-1	NA	TGCAGCGTTGAACGGTTGTTTATGAACACTGAAGCTTTCTTT	CSVERLFMNTEAFF
TRBV4-1	TRBJ1-2	NA	TGCGCCAGCAGCCAAGACGTCGGAGCTAACTATGGCTACACCTTC	CASSQDVGANYGYTF